A selection of T cell receptor beta chains follows, all from one sample in a study of spatial heterogeneity in lung cancer. Each CDR3 protein gets one entry after TCRdb re-called the 5' RACE reads with MiXCR. Among about 3,300 distinct CDR3 sequences listed, 15% to 20% were seen once. The starting material was lung tumor tissue, obtained at surgery. These receptors were collected from a male donor with early-stage non-small cell lung cancer. Both conserved end residues are part of each CDR3. Fields, in order: CDR3 DNA, CDR3 protein, J gene, CDR3 length, V gene, clone size, D gene. A D gene is named only where the DNA matches it firmly. The size field is filled for only some rows; it gives once, few, many or a size class.

TGTGCCAGCAGATGGGCAGGGCGAGGAACTGAAGCTTTCTTT,CASRWAGRGTEAFF,TRBJ1-1,14,TRBV6-5,few,-
TGTGCCAGCAGAAGGGGGGCCAAAAACATTCAGTACTTC,CASRRGAKNIQYF,TRBJ2-4,13,TRBV2,few,-
TGTGCCAGCTCACCTTACAGGGGTGGTGACACTGAAGCTTTCTTT,CASSPYRGGDTEAFF,TRBJ1-1,15,TRBV18,few,TRBD1
TGTGCCACCAGTGATTTTTCGGGGAGTGAGCAGTTCTTC,CATSDFSGSEQFF,TRBJ2-1,13,TRBV24-1,few,-
TGTGCCAGCAGCTTAGTCGCTAGCGGGAGTTATGAGCAGTTCTTC,CASSLVASGSYEQFF,TRBJ2-1,15,TRBV11-2,medium-sized,TRBD2
TGCAGCGCAAAGGAGGGCTTCCAAGAGACCCAGTACTTC,CSAKEGFQETQYF,TRBJ2-5,13,TRBV29-1,few,-
TGCAGCGTTGGAGAGCCTAGCACAGATACGCAGTATTTT,CSVGEPSTDTQYF,TRBJ2-3,13,TRBV29-1,few,-
TGTGCCAGCAGTTCCAGCGGGACGGCTTACTCTGGAAACACCATATATTTT,CASSSSGTAYSGNTIYF,TRBJ1-3,17,TRBV28,-,-
TGTGCCAGCAGTTTATATGTAGGCTCCTACAATGAGCAGTTCTTC,CASSLYVGSYNEQFF,TRBJ2-1,15,TRBV11-2,few,-
TGTGCCAGCAGTATAAGCACAGATACGCAGTATTTT,CASSISTDTQYF,TRBJ2-3,12,TRBV12-3/TRBV12-4,few,-
TGTGCCAGCAGTTTCGGGCTGGGTGTCTACGAGCAGTACTTC,CASSFGLGVYEQYF,TRBJ2-7,14,TRBV12-3/TRBV12-4,few,-
TGTGCCAGCAGCTCCCGGGGGGGCGAAAACACCATATATTTT,CASSSRGGENTIYF,TRBJ1-3,14,TRBV5-4,-,-
TGTGCCAGTACCAATAGCGGGGGGACTTCCTACGAGCAGTACTTC,CASTNSGGTSYEQYF,TRBJ2-7,15,TRBV19,medium-sized,TRBD2
TGCAGTGGGCGCCGGACCCCGAACACCGGGGAGCTGTTTTTT,CSGRRTPNTGELFF,TRBJ2-2,14,TRBV20-1,-,-
TGTGCCAGCAGTAGGCTCCGGGGAGAGACCCAGTACTTC,CASSRLRGETQYF,TRBJ2-5,13,TRBV27,-,-
TGTGCCAGCAGCTCAACTAGCGGGAAAAACATTCAGTACTTC,CASSSTSGKNIQYF,TRBJ2-4,14,TRBV11-2,few,TRBD2
TGTGCCAGCAGCTTAGGAAACGCAGGGGCGGAGACCCAGTACTTC,CASSLGNAGAETQYF,TRBJ2-5,15,TRBV11-2,-,-